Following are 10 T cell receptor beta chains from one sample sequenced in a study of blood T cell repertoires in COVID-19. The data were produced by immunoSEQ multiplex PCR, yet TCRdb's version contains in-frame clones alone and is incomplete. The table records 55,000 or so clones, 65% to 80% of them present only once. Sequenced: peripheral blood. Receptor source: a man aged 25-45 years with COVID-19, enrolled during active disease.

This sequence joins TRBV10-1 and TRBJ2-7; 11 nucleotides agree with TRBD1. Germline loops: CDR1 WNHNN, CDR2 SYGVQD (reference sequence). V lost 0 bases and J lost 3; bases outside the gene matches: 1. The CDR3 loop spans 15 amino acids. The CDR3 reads CASSESGTGGYEQYF. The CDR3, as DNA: TGCGCCAGCAGTGAGTCCGGGACAGGGGGCTACGAGCAGTACTTC.

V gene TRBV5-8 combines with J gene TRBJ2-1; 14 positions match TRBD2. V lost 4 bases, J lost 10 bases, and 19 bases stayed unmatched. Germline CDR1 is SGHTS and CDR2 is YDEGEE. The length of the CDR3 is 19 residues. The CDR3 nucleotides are TGTGCCAGCAGCGCTCCGGTCCGGAAGACTAGCGGGGGGGCTGGGGAGCAGTTCTTC. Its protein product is CASSAPVRKTSGGAGEQFF.

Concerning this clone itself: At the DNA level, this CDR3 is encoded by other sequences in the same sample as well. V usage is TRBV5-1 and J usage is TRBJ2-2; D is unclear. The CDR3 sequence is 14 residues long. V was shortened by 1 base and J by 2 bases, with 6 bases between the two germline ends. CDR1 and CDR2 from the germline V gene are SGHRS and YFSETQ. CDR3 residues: CASSLNSNTGELFF. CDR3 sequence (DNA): TGCGCCAGCAGCTTGAATTCTAACACCGGGGAGCTGTTTTTT.

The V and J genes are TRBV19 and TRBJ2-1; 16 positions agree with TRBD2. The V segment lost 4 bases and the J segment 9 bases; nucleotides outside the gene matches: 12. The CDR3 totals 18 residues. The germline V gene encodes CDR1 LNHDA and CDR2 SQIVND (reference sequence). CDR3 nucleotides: TGTGCCAGTAGTACCGGGAGTGGGACTAGCGGGAGGGCCCCTGAGCAGTTCTTC. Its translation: CASSTGSGTSGRAPEQFF.

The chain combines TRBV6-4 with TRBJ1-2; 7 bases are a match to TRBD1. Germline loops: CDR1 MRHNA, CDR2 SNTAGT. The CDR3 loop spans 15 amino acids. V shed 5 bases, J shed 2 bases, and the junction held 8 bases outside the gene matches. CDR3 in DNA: TGTGCCAGCAGTCCTTACAGGGGTTGGAACTATGGCTACACCTTC. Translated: CASSPYRGWNYGYTF.

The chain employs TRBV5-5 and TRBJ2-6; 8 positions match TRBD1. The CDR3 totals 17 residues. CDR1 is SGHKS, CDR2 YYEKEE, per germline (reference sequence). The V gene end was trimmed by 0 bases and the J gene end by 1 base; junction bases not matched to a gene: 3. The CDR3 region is CASSLEYRGSGANVLTF. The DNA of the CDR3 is TGTGCCAGCAGCTTGGAATACAGGGGGTCTGGGGCCAACGTCCTGACTTTC. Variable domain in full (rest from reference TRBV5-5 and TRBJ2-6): DAGVTQSPTHLIKTRGQQVTLRCSPISGHKSVSWYQQVLGQGPQFIFQYYEKEERGRGNFPDRFSARQFPNYSSELNVNALLLGDSALYLCASSLEYRGSGANVLTFGAGSRLTVL.

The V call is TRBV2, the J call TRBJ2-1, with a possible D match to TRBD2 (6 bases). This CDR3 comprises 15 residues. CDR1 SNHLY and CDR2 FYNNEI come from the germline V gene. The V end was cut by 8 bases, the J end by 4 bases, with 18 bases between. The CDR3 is CASRFGEASYNEQFF. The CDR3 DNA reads TGTGCCAGCCGTTTTGGGGAGGCGTCTTACAATGAGCAGTTCTTC.

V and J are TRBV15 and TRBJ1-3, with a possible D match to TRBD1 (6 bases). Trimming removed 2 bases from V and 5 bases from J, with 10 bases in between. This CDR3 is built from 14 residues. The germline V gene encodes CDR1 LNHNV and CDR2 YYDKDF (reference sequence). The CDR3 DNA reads TGTGCCACCAGCAGAATGGACAGAAGAAACACCATATATTTT. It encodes CATSRMDRRNTIYF.

CDR3 sequence (DNA): TGCGCCAGCAGTGGAGCAGGGGGCTCTGGAAACACCATATATTTT. Translation: CASSGAGGSGNTIYF. J is TRBJ1-3 and V is TRBV10-2, with TRBD1 matching over 7 bases. Germline CDR1 and CDR2: WSHSY and SAAADI. V trimming: 4 bases; J trimming: 0 bases; junction bases outside the gene matches: 3. The CDR3 has 15 amino acids.

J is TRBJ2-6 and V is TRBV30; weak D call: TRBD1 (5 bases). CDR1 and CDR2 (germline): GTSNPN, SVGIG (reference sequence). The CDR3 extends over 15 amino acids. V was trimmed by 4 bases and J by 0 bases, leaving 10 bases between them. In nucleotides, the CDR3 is TGTGCCTGGAAGGACATCTTCTCTGGGGCCAACGTCCTGACTTTC. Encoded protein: CAWKDIFSGANVLTF.